This T cell receptor (beta chain) was captured in a study of blood T cell repertoires in COVID-19. Across the whole study: There were acute and convalescent COVID-19 samples, and they came from the United States, Italy and Spain. In each case, the material was cDNA or gDNA derived from T cells, B-cell-depleted T cells, or PBMCs.

The sample holds one count of this clone. Original processing methods: Amplifying reference gene primers gave estimates of nucleated cell counts. The repertoire was sequenced with immunoSEQ multiplex PCR; TCRdb's copy has only in-frame clones and lacks some. Clone size and the V and J calls come from that table; the DNA yielded D and trimming. The sample lists more than 300,000 clones, roughly 90% seen once, with approximately 17% in the top ten. Germline lookup yields CDR1 KGHSH and CDR2 LQKENI. Trimming shortened V by 3 bases and J by 0 bases, and 2 bases separated the two germline ends. The CDR3 is 12 amino acids. Assignment of participants to cohorts was predicated upon participant-reported clinical history.

The sample was PBMCs or T cells enriched from blood (not recorded which). V usage is TRBV18 and J usage is TRBJ2-5, with unresolved D. The receptor was isolated from a woman in her 30s who had recovered from COVID-19. CDR3 region: CASSPNQETQYF. For the CDR3, the DNA is TGTGCCAGCTCACCCAACCAAGAGACCCAGTACTTC. The whole variable domain, filled in from reference TRBV18 and TRBJ2-5, reads NAGVMQNPRHLVRRRGQEARLRCSPMKGHSHVYWYRQLPEEGLKFMVYLQKENIIDESGMPKERFSAEFPKEGPSILRIQQVVRGDSAAYFCASSPNQETQYFGPGTRLLVL.